This entry is about one T cell receptor (beta chain). V dropped 5 bases and J dropped 5; count of bases not matched to a gene: 7. The germline V gene encodes CDR1 SGHNT and CDR2 YENEEA. There are 14 residues in the CDR3. Authors' analysis steps: It was from reference gene primer amplification that nucleated cell counts were estimated. The assay was immunoSEQ multiplex PCR, and TCRdb's table has in-frame clones only and misses some. V, J and clone size are taken as reported in that table, and D and trimming were inferred from the DNA itself. The table lists roughly 250,000 clones, 88% of them singletons. The data stem from a study of blood T cell repertoires in COVID-19.

This receptor was identified in a woman aged 40 to 49 who had recovered from COVID-19. V gene TRBV11-3 combines with J gene TRBJ1-1; 8 bases align to TRBD1. The sample comprised peripheral blood. The CDR3 nucleotides are TGTGCCAGCAGCGCCAGGGGGCTGGGTACTGAAGCTTTCTTT. Translated, it gives CASSARGLGTEAFF.